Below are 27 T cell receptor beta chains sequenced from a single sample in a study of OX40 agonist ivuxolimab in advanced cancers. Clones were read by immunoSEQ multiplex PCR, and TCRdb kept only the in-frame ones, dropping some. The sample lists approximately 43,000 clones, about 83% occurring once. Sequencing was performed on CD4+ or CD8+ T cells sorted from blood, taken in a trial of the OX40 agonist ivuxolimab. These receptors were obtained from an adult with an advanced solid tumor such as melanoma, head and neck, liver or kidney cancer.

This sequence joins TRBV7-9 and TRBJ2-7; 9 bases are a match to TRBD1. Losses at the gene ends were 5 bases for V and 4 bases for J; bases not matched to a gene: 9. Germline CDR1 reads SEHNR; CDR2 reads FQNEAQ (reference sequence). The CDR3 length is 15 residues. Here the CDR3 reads CASSGAGTGSYEQYF. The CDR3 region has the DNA TGTGCCAGCAGCGGAGCCGGGACAGGGAGTTACGAGCAGTACTTC.

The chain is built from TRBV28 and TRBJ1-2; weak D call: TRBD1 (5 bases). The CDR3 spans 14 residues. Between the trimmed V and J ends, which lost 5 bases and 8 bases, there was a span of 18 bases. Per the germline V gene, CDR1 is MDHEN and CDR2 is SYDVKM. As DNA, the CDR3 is TGTGCCAGCAGTCCCCCCCGGGGACTGGACGGCTACACCTTC. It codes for CASSPPRGLDGYTF.

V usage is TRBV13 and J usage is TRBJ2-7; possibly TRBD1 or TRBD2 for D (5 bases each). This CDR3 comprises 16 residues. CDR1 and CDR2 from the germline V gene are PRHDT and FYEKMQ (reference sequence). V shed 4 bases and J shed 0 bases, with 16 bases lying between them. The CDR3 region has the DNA TGTGCCAGCAGCTCCGCTCCCGGGACGGTCTCCTACGAGCAGTACTTC. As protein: CASSSAPGTVSYEQYF.

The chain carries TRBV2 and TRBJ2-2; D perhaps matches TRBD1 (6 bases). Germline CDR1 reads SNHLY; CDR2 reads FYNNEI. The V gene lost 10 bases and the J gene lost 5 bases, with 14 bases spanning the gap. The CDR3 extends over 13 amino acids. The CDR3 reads CAIRTGWTGELFF. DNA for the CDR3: TGTGCCATCCGAACAGGGTGGACCGGGGAGCTGTTTTTT.

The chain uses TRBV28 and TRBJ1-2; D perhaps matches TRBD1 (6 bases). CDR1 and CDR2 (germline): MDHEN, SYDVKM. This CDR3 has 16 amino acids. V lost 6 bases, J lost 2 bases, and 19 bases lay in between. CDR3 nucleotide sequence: TGTGCCAGCAGGGCTCCCAGGGGACCACACAACTATGGCTACACCTTC. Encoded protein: CASRAPRGPHNYGYTF.

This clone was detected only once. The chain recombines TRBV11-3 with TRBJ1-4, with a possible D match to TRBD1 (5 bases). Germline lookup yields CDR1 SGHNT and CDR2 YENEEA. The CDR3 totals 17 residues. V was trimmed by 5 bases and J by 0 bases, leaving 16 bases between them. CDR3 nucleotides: TGTGCCAGCAGCCCCCGGACAATAGGTACAACTAATGAAAAACTGTTTTTT. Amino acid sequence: CASSPRTIGTTNEKLFF.

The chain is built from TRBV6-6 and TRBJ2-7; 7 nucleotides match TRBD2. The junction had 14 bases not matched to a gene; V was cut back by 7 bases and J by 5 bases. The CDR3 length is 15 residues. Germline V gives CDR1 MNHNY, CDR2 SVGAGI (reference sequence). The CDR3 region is CASTPFGEGTHEQYF. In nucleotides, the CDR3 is TGTGCCAGCACCCCCTTTGGGGAGGGAACCCACGAGCAGTACTTC.

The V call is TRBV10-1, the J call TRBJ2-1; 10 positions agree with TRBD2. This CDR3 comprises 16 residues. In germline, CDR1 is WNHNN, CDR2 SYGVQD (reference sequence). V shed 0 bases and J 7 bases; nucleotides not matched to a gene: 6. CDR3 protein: CASSESSAGGENEQFF. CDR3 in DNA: TGCGCCAGCAGTGAGTCATCAGCGGGGGGGGAAAATGAGCAGTTCTTC.

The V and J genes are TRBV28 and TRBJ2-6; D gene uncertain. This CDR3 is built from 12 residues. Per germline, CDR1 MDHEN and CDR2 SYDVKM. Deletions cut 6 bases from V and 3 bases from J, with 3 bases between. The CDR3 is CASSSGANVLTF. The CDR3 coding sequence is TGTGCCAGCAGCAGTGGGGCCAACGTCCTGACTTTC. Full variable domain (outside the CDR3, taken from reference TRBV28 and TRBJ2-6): DVKVTQSSRYLVKRTGEKVFLECVQDMDHENMFWYRQDPGLGLRLIYFSYDVKMKEKGDIPEGYSVSREKKERFSLILESASTNQTSMYLCASSSGANVLTFGAGSRLTVL.

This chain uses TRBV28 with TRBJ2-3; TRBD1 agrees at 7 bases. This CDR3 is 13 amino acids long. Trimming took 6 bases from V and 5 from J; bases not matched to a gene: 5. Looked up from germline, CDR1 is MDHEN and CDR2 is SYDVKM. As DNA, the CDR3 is TGTGCCAGCAGCCGTCAGGGGGAAGATACGCAGTATTTT. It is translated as CASSRQGEDTQYF.

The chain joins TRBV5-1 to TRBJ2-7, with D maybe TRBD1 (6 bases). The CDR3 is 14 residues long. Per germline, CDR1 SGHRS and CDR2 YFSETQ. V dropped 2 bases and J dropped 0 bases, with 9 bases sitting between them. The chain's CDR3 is CASSLQGSSYEQYF. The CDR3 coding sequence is TGCGCCAGCAGCTTACAGGGAAGCTCCTACGAGCAGTACTTC.

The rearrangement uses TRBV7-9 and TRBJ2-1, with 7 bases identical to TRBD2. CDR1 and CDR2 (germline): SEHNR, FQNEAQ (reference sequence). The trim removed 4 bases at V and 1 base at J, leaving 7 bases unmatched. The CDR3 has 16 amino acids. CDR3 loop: CASSSPGGGSYNEQFF. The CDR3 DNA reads TGTGCCAGCAGCTCCCCCGGGGGAGGGTCCTACAATGAGCAGTTCTTC. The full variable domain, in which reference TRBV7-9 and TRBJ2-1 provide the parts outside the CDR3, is DTGVSQNPRHKITKRGQNVTFRCDPISEHNRLYWYRQTLGQGPEFLTYFQNEAQLEKSRLLSDRFSAERPKGSFSTLEIQRTEQGDSAMYLCASSSPGGGSYNEQFFGPGTRLTVL.

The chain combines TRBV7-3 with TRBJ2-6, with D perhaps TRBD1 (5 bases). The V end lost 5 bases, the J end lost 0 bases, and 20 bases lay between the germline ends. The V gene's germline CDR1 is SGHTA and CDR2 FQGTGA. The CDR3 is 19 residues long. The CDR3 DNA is TGTGCCAGCAGCCCACGACAGCAGAGCTTGATCTCTGGGGCCAACGTCCTGACTTTC. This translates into CASSPRQQSLISGANVLTF.

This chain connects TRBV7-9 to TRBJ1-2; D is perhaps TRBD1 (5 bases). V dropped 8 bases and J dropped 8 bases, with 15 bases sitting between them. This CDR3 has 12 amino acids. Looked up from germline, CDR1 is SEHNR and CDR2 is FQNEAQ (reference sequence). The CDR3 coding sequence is TGTGCCAGCGGGACGGGAGAATTAGGCTACACCTTC. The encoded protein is CASGTGELGYTF.

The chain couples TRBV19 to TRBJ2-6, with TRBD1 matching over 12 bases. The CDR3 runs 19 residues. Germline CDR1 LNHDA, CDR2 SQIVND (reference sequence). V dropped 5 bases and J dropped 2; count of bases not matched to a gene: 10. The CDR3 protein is CASSATGTGGSAGANVLTF. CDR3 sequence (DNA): TGTGCCAGTAGTGCAACCGGGACAGGGGGCTCGGCTGGGGCCAACGTCCTGACTTTC.

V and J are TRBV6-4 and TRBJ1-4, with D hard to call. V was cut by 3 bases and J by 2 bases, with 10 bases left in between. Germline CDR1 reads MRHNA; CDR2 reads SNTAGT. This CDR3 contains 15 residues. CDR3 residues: CASSESGSTNEKLFF. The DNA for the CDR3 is TGTGCCAGCAGTGAATCGGGCTCCACTAATGAAAAACTGTTTTTT.

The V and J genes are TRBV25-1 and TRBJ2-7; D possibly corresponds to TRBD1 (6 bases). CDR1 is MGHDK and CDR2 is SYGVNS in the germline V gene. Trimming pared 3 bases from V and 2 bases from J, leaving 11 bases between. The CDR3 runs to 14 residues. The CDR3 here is CASSDRTVTYEQYF. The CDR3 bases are TGTGCCAGCAGTGATAGGACAGTCACCTACGAGCAGTACTTC.

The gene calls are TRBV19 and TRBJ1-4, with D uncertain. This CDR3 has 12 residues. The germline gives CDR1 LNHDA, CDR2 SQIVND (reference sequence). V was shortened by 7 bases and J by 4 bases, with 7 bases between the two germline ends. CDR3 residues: CASKGLNEKLFF. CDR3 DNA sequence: TGTGCCAGTAAGGGTCTTAATGAAAAACTGTTTTTT.

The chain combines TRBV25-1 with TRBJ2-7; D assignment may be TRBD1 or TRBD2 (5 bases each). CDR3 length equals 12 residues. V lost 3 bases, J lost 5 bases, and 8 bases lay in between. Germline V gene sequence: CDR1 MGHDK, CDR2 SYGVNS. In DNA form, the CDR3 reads TGTGCCAGCAGTGAGTTGGGGGACGAGCAGTACTTC. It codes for CASSELGDEQYF.

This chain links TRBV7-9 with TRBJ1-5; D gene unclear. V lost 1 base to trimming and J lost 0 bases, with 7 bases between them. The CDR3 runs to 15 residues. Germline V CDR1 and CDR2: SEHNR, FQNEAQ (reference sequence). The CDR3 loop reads CASSLVRYSNQPQHF. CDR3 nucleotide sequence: TGTGCCAGCAGCTTAGTACGGTATAGCAATCAGCCCCAGCATTTT.

CDR3 DNA sequence: TGTGCCAGCAGCTTAAGTCAGGGTGTCTACGAGCAGTACTTC. This translates into CASSLSQGVYEQYF. This sequence joins TRBV11-3 and TRBJ2-7, with a possible D match to TRBD1 (5 bases). The germline CDR1 and CDR2 sequences are SGHNT and YENEEA. The CDR3 contains 14 residues. Between the trimmed V and J ends, which lost 2 bases and 3 bases, there was a span of 11 bases.

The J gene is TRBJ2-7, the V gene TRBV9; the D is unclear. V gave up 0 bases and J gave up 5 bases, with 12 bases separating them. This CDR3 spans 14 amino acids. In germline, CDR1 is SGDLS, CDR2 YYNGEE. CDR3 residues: CASSVDVVPHEQYF. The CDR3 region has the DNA TGTGCCAGCAGCGTAGATGTGGTCCCCCACGAGCAGTACTTC.

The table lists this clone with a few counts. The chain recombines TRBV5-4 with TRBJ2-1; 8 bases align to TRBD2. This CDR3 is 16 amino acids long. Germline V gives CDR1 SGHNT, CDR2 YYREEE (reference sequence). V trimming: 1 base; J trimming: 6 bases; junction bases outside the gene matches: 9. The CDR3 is CASSLSGGAVFNEQFF. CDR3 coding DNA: TGTGCCAGCAGCTTGTCCGGGGGGGCCGTGTTCAATGAGCAGTTCTTC. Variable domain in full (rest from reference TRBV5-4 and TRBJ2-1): ETGVTQSPTHLIKTRGQQVTLRCSSQSGHNTVSWYQQALGQGPQFIFQYYREEENGRGNFPPRFSGLQFPNYSSELNVNALELDDSALYLCASSLSGGAVFNEQFFGPGTRLTVL.

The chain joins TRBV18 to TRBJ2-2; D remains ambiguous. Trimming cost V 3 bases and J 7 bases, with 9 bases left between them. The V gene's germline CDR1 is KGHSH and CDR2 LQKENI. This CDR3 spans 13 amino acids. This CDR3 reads CASSPPNGGELFF. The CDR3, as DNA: TGTGCCAGCTCACCCCCGAATGGCGGGGAGCTGTTTTTT. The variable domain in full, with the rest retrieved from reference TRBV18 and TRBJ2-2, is NAGVMQNPRHLVRRRGQEARLRCSPMKGHSHVYWYRQLPEEGLKFMVYLQKENIIDESGMPKERFSAEFPKEGPSILRIQQVVRGDSAAYFCASSPPNGGELFFGEGSRLTVL.

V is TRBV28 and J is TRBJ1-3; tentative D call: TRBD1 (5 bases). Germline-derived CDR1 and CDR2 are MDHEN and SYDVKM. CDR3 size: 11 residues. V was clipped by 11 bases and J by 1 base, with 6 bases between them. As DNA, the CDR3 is TGTGCCTGGGGGTCTGGAAACACCATATATTTT. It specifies CAWGSGNTIYF.

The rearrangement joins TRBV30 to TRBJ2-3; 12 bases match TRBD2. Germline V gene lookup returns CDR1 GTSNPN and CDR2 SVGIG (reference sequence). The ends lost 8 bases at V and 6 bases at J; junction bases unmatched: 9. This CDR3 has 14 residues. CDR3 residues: CALLAGGPFDTQYF. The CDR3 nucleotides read TGTGCCCTGCTAGCGGGAGGGCCTTTTGATACGCAGTATTTT.

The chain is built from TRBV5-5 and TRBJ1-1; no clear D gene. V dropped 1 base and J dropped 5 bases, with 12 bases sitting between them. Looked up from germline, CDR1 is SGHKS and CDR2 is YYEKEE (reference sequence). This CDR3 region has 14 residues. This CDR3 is CASSLTGVSTEAFF. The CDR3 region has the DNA TGTGCCAGCAGCTTGACGGGAGTGAGTACTGAAGCTTTCTTT.